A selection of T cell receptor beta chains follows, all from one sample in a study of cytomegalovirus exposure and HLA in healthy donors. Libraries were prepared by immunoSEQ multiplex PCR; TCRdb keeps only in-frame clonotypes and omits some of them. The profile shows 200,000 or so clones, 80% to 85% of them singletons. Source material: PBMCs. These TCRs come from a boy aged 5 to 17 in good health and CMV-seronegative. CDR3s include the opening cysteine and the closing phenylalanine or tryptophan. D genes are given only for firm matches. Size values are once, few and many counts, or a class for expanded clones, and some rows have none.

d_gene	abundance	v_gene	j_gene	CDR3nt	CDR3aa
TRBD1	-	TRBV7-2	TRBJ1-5	TGTGCCAGCAGCTCTTCCGGACAGGTTCAACCCCAGCATTTT	CASSSSGQVQPQHF
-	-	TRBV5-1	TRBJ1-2	TGCGCCAGCAGCTTTGACATAAAAGATGGCTACACCTTC	CASSFDIKDGYTF
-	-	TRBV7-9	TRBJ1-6	TGTGCCAGCGAAGGAACAGGAAATTCACCCCTCCACTTT	CASEGTGNSPLHF
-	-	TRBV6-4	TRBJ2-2	TGTGCCAGCAGTGACGGGACTAACACCGGGGAGCTGTTTTTT	CASSDGTNTGELFF
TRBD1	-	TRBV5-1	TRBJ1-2	TGCGCCAGCAGCTTCACCCCCGCGTCTAAGGACAGGCCCTATGGCTACACCTTC	CASSFTPASKDRPYGYTF
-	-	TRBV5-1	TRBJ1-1	TGCGCCAGCAGGGGAGGCGGCAGGGACACTGAAGCTTTCTTT	CASRGGGRDTEAFF
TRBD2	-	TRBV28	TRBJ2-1	TGTGCCACTTTAGGGACTAGCGGGAGGATGCGGTACAATGAGCAGTTCTTC	CATLGTSGRMRYNEQFF
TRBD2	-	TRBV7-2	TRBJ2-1	TGTGCCAGCAGCTTAGTGGGGGGGAACAATGAGCAGTTCTTC	CASSLVGGNNEQFF
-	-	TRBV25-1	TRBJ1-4	TGTGCCAGCAGTGAACCTACAATCGCGGGTGAAAAACTGTTTTTT	CASSEPTIAGEKLFF
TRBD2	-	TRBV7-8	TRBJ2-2	TGTGCCAGCAGCCAACGACTAGCGGGAATCGGGGAGCTGTTTTTT	CASSQRLAGIGELFF
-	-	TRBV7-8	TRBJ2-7	TGTGCCAGCAGTTACAGGGTCTCCTACGAGCAGTACTTC	CASSYRVSYEQYF
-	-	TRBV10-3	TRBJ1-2	TGTGCCATCAGTGACCTATCGGGAAGCGGGTATGGCTACACCTTC	CAISDLSGSGYGYTF
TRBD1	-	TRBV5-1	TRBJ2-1	TGCGCCAGCAGCTTTAACCGGGACAGCCCTAATGAGCAGTTCTTC	CASSFNRDSPNEQFF
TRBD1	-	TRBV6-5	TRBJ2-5	TGTGCCAGCAGCCGGGACAGGGGGAGGTCGGAGACCCAGTACTTC	CASSRDRGRSETQYF
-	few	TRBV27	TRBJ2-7	TGTGCCAGCAGTCTTCGGGTGGGAGTAGGACCCCCCCTGATGGAGCAGTACTTC	CASSLRVGVGPPLMEQYF
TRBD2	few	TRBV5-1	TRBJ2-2	TGCGCCAGCAGCTTGGTCCGGGCGGGAGGGCCAGACACCGGGGAGCTGTTTTTT	CASSLVRAGGPDTGELFF
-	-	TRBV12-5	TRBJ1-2	TGTGCTAGTGGTTTGCCCACAGCTTTCTATGGCTACACCTTC	CASGLPTAFYGYTF
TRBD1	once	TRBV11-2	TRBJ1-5	TGTGCCAGCAGCTTAGCGGGGGACAGTTTAAGCAATCAGCCCCAGCATTTT	CASSLAGDSLSNQPQHF
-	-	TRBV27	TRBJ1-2	TGTGCCAGGGCGGGGAGCCATGGCTACACCTTC	CARAGSHGYTF
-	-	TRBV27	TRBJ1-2	TGTGCCAGCAGGGGGGGGGTCCTCTATGGCTACACCTTC	CASRGGVLYGYTF
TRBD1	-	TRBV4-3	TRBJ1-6	TGCGCCAGCAGCCAGACCTCCGGGACAGCCTTGAGCTCCTATAATTCACCCCTCCACTTT	CASSQTSGTALSSYNSPLHF
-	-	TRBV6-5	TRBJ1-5	TGTGCCAGCAGTTACTCCGGGAATGGGCCCCAGCATTTT	CASSYSGNGPQHF
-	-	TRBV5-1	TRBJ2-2	TGCGCCAGCAGCTTGGGTCTGGGATCGGGAACCGGGGAGCTGTTTTTT	CASSLGLGSGTGELFF
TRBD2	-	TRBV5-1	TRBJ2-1	TGCGCCAGCAGCTTGTTACTAGCGGGTATTCAAGGGAATGAGCAGTTCTTC	CASSLLLAGIQGNEQFF
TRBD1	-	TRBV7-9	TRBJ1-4	TGTGCCAGCAGCCCCGACAGGGGTGGGACTAATGAAAAACTGTTTTTT	CASSPDRGGTNEKLFF
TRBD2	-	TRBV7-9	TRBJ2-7	TGTGCCAGCAGCGGGACTAGCGGGTCCTACGAGCAGTACTTC	CASSGTSGSYEQYF